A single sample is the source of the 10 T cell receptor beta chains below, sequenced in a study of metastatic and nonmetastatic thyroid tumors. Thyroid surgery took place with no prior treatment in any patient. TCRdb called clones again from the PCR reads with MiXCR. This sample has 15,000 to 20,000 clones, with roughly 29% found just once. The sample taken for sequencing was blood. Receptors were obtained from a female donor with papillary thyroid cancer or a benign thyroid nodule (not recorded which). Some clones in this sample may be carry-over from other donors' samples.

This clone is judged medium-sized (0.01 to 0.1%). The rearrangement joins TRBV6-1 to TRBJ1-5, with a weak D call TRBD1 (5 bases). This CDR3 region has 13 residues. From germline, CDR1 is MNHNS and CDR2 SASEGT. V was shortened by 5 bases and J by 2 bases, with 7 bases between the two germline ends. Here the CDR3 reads CASSKQGNQPQHF. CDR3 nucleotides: TGTGCCAGCAGTAAACAGGGCAATCAGCCCCAGCATTTT.

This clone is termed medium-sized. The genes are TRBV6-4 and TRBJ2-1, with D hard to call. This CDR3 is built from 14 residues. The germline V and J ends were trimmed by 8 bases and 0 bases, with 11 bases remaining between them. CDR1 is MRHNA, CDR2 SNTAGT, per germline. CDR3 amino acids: CASWEPSSYNEQFF. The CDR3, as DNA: TGTGCCAGCTGGGAACCGAGCTCCTACAATGAGCAGTTCTTC.

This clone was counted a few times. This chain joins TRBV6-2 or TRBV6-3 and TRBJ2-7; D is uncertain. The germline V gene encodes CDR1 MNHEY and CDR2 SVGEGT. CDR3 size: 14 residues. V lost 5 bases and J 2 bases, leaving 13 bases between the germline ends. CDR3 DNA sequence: TGTGCCAGCAGTCACGACACGCCGGCCTACGAGCAGTACTTC. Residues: CASSHDTPAYEQYF.

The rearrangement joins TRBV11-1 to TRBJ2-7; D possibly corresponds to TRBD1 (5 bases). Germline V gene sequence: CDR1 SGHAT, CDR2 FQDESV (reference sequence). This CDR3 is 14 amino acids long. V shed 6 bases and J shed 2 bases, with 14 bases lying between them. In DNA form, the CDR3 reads TGTGCCAGCAGTCTTCAGGGAACAACCTACGAGCAGTACTTC. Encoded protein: CASSLQGTTYEQYF.

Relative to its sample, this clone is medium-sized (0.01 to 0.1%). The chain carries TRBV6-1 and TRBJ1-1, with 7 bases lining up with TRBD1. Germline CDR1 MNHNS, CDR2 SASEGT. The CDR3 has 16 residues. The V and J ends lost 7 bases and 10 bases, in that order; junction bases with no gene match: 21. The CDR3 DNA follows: TGTGCCAGCAAGCCCTCCGTGGGACAGCCCATGGGGGGAGCTTTCTTT. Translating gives CASKPSVGQPMGGAFF.

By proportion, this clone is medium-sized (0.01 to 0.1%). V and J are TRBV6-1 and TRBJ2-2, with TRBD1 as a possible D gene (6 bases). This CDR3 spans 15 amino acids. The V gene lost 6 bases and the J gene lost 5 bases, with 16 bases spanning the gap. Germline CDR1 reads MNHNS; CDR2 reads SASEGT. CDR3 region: CASSQSGVRTGELFF. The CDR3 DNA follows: TGTGCCAGCAGCCAATCAGGGGTCAGGACCGGGGAGCTGTTTTTT.

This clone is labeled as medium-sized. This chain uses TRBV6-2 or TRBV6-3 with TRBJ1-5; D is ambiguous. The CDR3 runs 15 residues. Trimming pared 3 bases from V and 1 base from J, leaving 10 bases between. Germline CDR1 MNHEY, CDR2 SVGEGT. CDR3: CASSYSWQSNQPQHF. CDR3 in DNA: TGTGCCAGCAGTTATAGTTGGCAGAGCAATCAGCCCCAGCATTTT.

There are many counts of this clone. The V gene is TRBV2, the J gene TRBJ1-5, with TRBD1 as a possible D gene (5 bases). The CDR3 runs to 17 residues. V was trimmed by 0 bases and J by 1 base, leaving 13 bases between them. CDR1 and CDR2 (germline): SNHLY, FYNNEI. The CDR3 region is CASSEAGLSISNQPQHF. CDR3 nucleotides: TGTGCCAGCAGTGAAGCGGGGCTCTCCATAAGCAATCAGCCCCAGCATTTT.

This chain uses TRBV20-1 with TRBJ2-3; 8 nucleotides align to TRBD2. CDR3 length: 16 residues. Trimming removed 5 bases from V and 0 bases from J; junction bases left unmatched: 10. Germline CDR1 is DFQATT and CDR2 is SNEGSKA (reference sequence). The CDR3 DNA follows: TGCAGTGCTCTCTCCCCCACTAGCGGTAGCACAGATACGCAGTATTTT. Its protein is CSALSPTSGSTDTQYF.

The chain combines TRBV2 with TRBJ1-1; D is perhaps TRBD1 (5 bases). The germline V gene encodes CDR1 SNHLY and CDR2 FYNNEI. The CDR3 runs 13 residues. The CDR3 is CVSRYRTTTEAFF. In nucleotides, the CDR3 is TGTGTAAGCAGATACAGGACGACTACTGAAGCTTTCTTT.